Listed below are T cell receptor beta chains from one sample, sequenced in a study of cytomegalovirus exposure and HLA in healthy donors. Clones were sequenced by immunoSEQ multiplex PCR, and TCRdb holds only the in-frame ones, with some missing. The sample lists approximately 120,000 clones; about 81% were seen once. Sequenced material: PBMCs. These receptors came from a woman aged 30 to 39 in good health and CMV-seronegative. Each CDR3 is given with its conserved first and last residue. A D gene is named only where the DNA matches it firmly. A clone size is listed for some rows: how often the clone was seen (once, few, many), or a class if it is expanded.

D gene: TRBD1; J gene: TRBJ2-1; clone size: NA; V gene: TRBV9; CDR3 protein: CASSVEGTGQNNEQFF; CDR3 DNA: TGTGCCAGCAGCGTAGAGGGGACAGGGCAAAACAATGAGCAGTTCTTC
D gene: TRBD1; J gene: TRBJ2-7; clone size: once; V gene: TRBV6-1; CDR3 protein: CASSAQETGVGQYF; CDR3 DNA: TGTGCCAGCAGTGCTCAGGAGACAGGGGTCGGGCAGTACTTC
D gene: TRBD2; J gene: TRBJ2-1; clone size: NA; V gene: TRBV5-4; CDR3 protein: CASRIGWTRNNEQFF; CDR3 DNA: TGTGCCAGCAGAATTGGGTGGACTAGGAACAATGAGCAGTTCTTC
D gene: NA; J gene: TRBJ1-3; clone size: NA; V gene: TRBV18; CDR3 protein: CASSPGRGNTIYF; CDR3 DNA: TGTGCCAGCTCACCGGGGCGAGGAAACACCATATATTTT
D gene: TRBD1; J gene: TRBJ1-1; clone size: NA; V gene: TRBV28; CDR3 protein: CASRMDRENTEAFF; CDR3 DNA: TGTGCCAGCAGGATGGACAGGGAGAACACTGAAGCTTTCTTT
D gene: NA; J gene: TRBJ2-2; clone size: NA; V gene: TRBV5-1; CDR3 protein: CASSLSGYTGELFF; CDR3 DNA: TGCGCCAGCAGCTTGTCGGGGTACACCGGGGAGCTGTTTTTT
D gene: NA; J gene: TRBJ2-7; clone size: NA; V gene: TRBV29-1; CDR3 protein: CSVHMDTLAEQYF; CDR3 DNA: TGCAGCGTTCATATGGACACTCTGGCGGAGCAGTACTTC
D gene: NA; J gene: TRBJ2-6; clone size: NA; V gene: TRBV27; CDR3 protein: CASSFLTRQRYGANVLTF; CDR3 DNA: TGTGCCAGCAGTTTCCTGACTCGGCAGAGGTATGGGGCCAACGTCCTGACTTTC
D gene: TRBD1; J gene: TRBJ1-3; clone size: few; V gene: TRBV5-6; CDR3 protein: CASSLVNRDRGLIGNTIYF; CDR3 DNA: TGTGCCAGCAGCCTTGTCAACCGGGACAGGGGGCTCATTGGAAACACCATATATTTT
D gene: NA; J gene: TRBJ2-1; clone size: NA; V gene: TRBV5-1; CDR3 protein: CASSGSGSYNEQFF; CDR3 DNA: TGCGCCAGCAGCGGGAGTGGTTCCTACAATGAGCAGTTCTTC
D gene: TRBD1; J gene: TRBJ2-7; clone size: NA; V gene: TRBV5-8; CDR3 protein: CASSLAGTGNYEQYF; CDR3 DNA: TGTGCCAGCAGCTTGGCCGGGACAGGGAACTACGAGCAGTACTTC
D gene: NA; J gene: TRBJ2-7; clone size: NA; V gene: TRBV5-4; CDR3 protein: CASSSADLDAEQYF; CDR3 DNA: TGTGCCAGCAGCTCCGCCGACCTAGATGCAGAGCAGTACTTC
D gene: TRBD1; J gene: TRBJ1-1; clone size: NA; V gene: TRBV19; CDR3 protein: CASSGTGGLEAFF; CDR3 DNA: TGTGCCAGTAGTGGGACAGGGGGGCTTGAAGCTTTCTTT
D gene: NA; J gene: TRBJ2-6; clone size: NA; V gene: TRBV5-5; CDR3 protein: CASSYPGHASLGGANVLTF; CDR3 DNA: TGTGCCAGCAGCTACCCGGGACACGCTAGCCTGGGGGGGGCCAACGTCCTGACTTTC